These 32 T cell receptor beta chains came from one sample sequenced in a study of Graves' ophthalmopathy and Graves' hyperthyroidism (dated by TCRdb to the late 2010s). The listed sequencing device is Illumina HiSeq 2000. For repertoire sequencing, the TCR beta CDR3 regions were amplified from RNA transcripts. A first-round RT-PCR used HTBI primers with the Qiagen OneStep RT-PCR kit, followed by a second-round multiplex PCR, size selection and purification. Starting from the raw public reads, TCRdb applied fastp trimming at Q25, assembled clones with MiXCR and retained in-frame beta chains. A single entry per CDR3 protein holds the most common genes and DNA from its merged rows. The sample has hundreds of thousands of distinct CDR3 sequences on record, 22% of them singletons. The ten largest clonotypes hold about 6.6% of the sample. Sequenced: peripheral blood. The receptors were sampled from a woman younger than 30 with stable Graves' hyperthyroidism. Some clones in this sample may be carry-over from other donors' samples. Donor details come from another sample of the same person, matched by shared clones.

This sequence joins TRBV6-5 and TRBJ1-3; D not resolved. The CDR3 contains 15 residues. Germline V gives CDR1 MNHEY, CDR2 SVGAGI. The V end lost 2 bases, the J end lost 0 bases, and 8 bases lay between the germline ends. CDR3: CASSYVPLSGNTIYF. DNA of the CDR3: TGTGCCAGCAGTTACGTACCGCTCTCTGGAAACACCATATATTTT.

This clonotype was seen many times. V is TRBV7-3 and J is TRBJ1-5, with D uncertain. Germline V lookup: CDR1 SGHTA, CDR2 FQGTGA. The V end was cut by 1 base, the J end by 5 bases, with 6 bases between. The CDR3 runs to 13 residues. The CDR3 bases are TGTGCCAGCAGCTTAAACCCTGATCAGCCCCAGCATTTT. Its protein product is CASSLNPDQPQHF.

This clonotype has a count of ten or more. Its ends do not fully match the called genes, so a read error is possible. The chain uses TRBV28 and TRBJ2-4; D unclear. CDR3 size: 15 residues. The V gene's germline CDR1 is MDHEN and CDR2 SYDVKM. The CDR3 spells CASSFGRPVKNIKYF. CDR3 in DNA: TGTGCCAGCAGTTTTGGCAGACCGGTCAAAAACATTAAGTACTTC.

The chain is built from TRBV30 and TRBJ1-6; D ambiguous. CDR1 is GTSNPN, CDR2 SVGIG, per germline (reference sequence). The CDR3 covers 15 residues. Trimming shortened V by 8 bases and J by 0 bases, and 14 bases separated the two germline ends. The CDR3 DNA follows: TGTGCCAGAGGTCCTCTGAGCTCCTATAATTCACCCCTCCACTTT. It is translated as CARGPLSSYNSPLHF.

V gene TRBV2 combines with J gene TRBJ2-2; D is perhaps TRBD1 (5 bases). The length of the CDR3 is 15 residues. The V gene lost 10 bases and the J gene lost 2 bases, with 17 bases spanning the gap. Germline assignment: CDR1 SNHLY and CDR2 FYNNEI. DNA for the CDR3: TGTGCCACACAAGGGGCAGGGTCAAACACCGGGGAGCTGTTTTTT. Amino acid sequence: CATQGAGSNTGELFF. The variable domain in full, completed from reference TRBV2 and TRBJ2-2, reads EPEVTQTPSHQVTQMGQEVILRCVPISNHLYFYWYRQILGQKVEFLVSFYNNEISEKSEIFDDQFSVERPDGSNFTLKIRSTKLEDSAMYFCATQGAGSNTGELFFGEGSRLTVL.

This clonotype was detected many times. The chain joins TRBV6-2 or TRBV6-3 to TRBJ2-5; D may be TRBD2 (6 bases). The ends were cut back, 10 bases at V and 5 bases at J, with 11 bases in the middle. The CDR3 has 11 amino acids. Germline V gene lookup returns CDR1 MNHEY and CDR2 SVGEGT. The CDR3 loop reads CATQEGETQYF. In DNA form, the CDR3 reads TGTGCCACTCAGGAGGGGGAGACCCAGTACTTC.

V usage is TRBV18 and J usage is TRBJ1-2; 9 positions agree with TRBD1. The germline V gene encodes CDR1 KGHSH and CDR2 LQKENI. The CDR3 runs 15 residues. Trimming took 3 bases from V and 5 from J; bases not matched to a gene: 7. Written as DNA, the CDR3 is TGTGCCAGCTCACCTACGGACAGGGGACTTTATGGCTACACCTTC. Amino acid sequence: CASSPTDRGLYGYTF.

The table lists this clonotype with many counts. J is TRBJ2-5 and V is TRBV20-1, with 7 bases that match TRBD2. The CDR3 is 14 amino acids. Trimming removed 1 base from V and 2 bases from J; junction bases left unmatched: 4. CDR1 DFQATT and CDR2 SNEGSKA come from the germline V gene (reference sequence). CDR3 region: CSARGPGGQETQYF. DNA for the CDR3: TGCAGTGCTAGAGGCCCCGGGGGGCAAGAGACCCAGTACTTC.

This clonotype has a single count. V usage is TRBV20-1 and J usage is TRBJ1-5; possibly TRBD1 for D (5 bases). This CDR3 comprises 12 residues. With 2 bases removed from V and 8 bases from J, the gap between germline ends came to 10 bases. CDR1 is DFQATT and CDR2 is SNEGSKA in the germline V gene (reference sequence). The CDR3 spells CSARQGSEPQHF. For the CDR3, the DNA is TGCAGTGCTAGACAGGGTTCGGAGCCCCAGCATTTT.

The sample holds many counts of this clonotype. V usage is TRBV6-5 and J usage is TRBJ1-2; D might be TRBD1 (5 bases). The CDR3 length is 13 residues. Trimming took 2 bases from V and 2 from J, leaving 6 bases between them. Germline loops: CDR1 MNHEY, CDR2 SVGAGI. This chain's CDR3 is CASSYTGNYGYTF. The CDR3 region has the DNA TGTGCCAGCAGTTACACAGGCAACTATGGCTACACCTTC.

The rearrangement uses TRBV7-2 and TRBJ1-1, with D maybe TRBD1 (5 bases). The CDR3 runs to 13 residues. Germline lookup yields CDR1 SGHTA and CDR2 FQGNSA. Deletions cut 6 bases from V and 11 bases from J, with 19 bases between. CDR3 in amino acids: CASRAAGGSGAFF. CDR3 nucleotides: TGTGCCAGCAGAGCCGCCGGGGGATCGGGCGCTTTCTTT.

The V gene is TRBV15, the J gene TRBJ2-7; D ambiguous. Germline CDR1 reads LNHNV; CDR2 reads YYDKDF (reference sequence). This CDR3 is 14 amino acids long. Trimming pared 3 bases from V and 3 bases from J, leaving 12 bases between. The CDR3 DNA is TGTGCCACCAGCAGTCATGAGGCAGACTACGAGCAGTACTTC. Its translation is CATSSHEADYEQYF.

This clonotype was picked up many times. J is TRBJ1-6 and V is TRBV10-2; 8 bases are shared with TRBD1. The germline gives CDR1 WSHSY, CDR2 SAAADI. CDR3 length: 14 residues. V was clipped by 6 bases and J by 12 bases; unmatched bases: 10. The CDR3 loop is CASRTENRGEPLHF. CDR3 nucleotides: TGCGCCAGCAGGACGGAAAACAGGGGGGAACCCCTCCACTTT.

This clonotype appeared many times. Possible read error: a much larger clone is one base away. The chain has TRBV12-3 or TRBV12-4 and TRBJ1-6; possible D gene TRBD1, 5 bases. The CDR3 consists of 13 residues. The CDR3 reads CASSGTAYSHLHF. DNA of the CDR3: TGTGCCAGCTCCGGGACGGCCTATTCACACCTCCACTTT.

There are many counts of this clonotype. V is TRBV7-2 and J is TRBJ2-7; 11 bases fit TRBD2. Germline V gene lookup returns CDR1 SGHTA and CDR2 FQGNSA. The CDR3 runs 15 residues. The junction had 8 bases not matched to a gene; V was cut back by 5 bases and J by 5 bases. The CDR3 protein is CASSQTSGSLHEQYF. The CDR3 nucleotides read TGTGCCAGCAGCCAAACTAGCGGGAGTCTCCACGAGCAGTACTTC.

The chain is built from TRBV10-3 and TRBJ2-2, with 7 bases lining up with TRBD1. Germline V gives CDR1 ENHRY, CDR2 SYGVKD. J was trimmed by 8 bases and V by 6 bases; bases with no gene match: 6. This CDR3 has 13 amino acids. CDR3 in amino acids: CAISQTGAGELFF. CDR3 sequence (DNA): TGTGCCATCAGCCAAACAGGGGCTGGGGAGCTGTTTTTT.

In this sample, this clonotype turned up many times. V and J are TRBV6-1 and TRBJ2-5, with 7 bases lining up with TRBD1. The CDR3 loop spans 13 amino acids. Germline CDR1 is MNHNS and CDR2 is SASEGT. J gave up 4 bases and V 7 bases, and 6 bases lay outside the gene matches. The CDR3 DNA follows: TGTGCCAGCAACTACAGGGGAACAGAGACCCAGTACTTC. It encodes CASNYRGTETQYF.

This clonotype was seen at least ten times. The rearrangement links TRBV11-2 to TRBJ2-7; 7 nucleotides agree with TRBD2. The length of the CDR3 is 14 residues. After removal of 4 bases from V and 6 bases from J, the junction contained 9 bases not matched to a gene. CDR1 and CDR2 from the germline V gene are SGHAT and FQNNGV. The CDR3 here is CASSWGGGRSEQYF. CDR3 nucleotide sequence: TGTGCCAGCAGCTGGGGGGGAGGGCGAAGCGAGCAGTACTTC. Using reference TRBV11-2 and TRBJ2-7 for the parts outside the CDR3, the full variable domain is EAGVAQSPRYKIIEKRQSVAFWCNPISGHATLYWYQQILGQGPKLLIQFQNNGVVDDSQLPKDRFSAERLKGVDSTLKIQPAKLEDSAVYLCASSWGGGRSEQYFGPGTRLTVT.

This clonotype was seen repeatedly, ten times or more. CDR3 residues: CASSPTGPGSYGYTF. The CDR3 DNA is TGTGCCAGCAGTCCTACAGGCCCGGGGAGCTATGGCTACACCTTC. The V and J genes are TRBV12-3 or TRBV12-4 and TRBJ1-2; TRBD1 might be the D (5 bases). The V gene lost 5 bases and the J gene lost 4 bases, with 17 bases spanning the gap. This CDR3 spans 15 amino acids.

This clonotype appeared a single time. A read error may produce the germline difference seen at one junction end. V and J are TRBV27 and TRBJ1-1, with D perhaps TRBD1 (6 bases). The length of the CDR3 is 13 residues. Germline V gene sequence: CDR1 MNHEY, CDR2 SMNVEV (reference sequence). DNA for the CDR3: TGTGCCTGCAGTTCTTCCAGGGGCACTGAAGCTTTCTTT. Translation gives CACSSSRGTEAFF.

This sequence joins TRBV4-1 and TRBJ1-5; D is undetermined. CDR1 MGHRA and CDR2 YSYEKL come from the germline V gene. The length of the CDR3 is 17 residues. The ends were cut back, 0 bases at V and 0 bases at J, with 12 bases in the middle. The CDR3 bases are TGCGCCAGCAGCCAAGATCTAAGCCAGCATAGCAATCAGCCCCAGCATTTT. Protein: CASSQDLSQHSNQPQHF.

This clonotype has at least ten counts. The chain has TRBV11-2 and TRBJ2-5; TRBD2 is a possible D gene (6 bases). CDR1 SGHAT and CDR2 FQNNGV come from the germline V gene. This CDR3 spans 17 amino acids. Trimming took 5 bases from V and 2 from J, leaving 21 bases between them. CDR3 sequence reads: CASSPQGAGAYQETQYF. The DNA of the CDR3 is TGTGCCAGCAGCCCGCAGGGAGCGGGTGCTTATCAAGAGACCCAGTACTTC.

This clonotype was seen at least ten times. The chain employs TRBV6-1 and TRBJ2-5; D unclear. The CDR3 spans 13 residues. Trimming removed 6 bases from V and 4 bases from J, with 12 bases in between. The germline V gene has CDR1 MNHNS and CDR2 SASEGT. CDR3 region: CASSSDRRETQYF. DNA of the CDR3: TGTGCCAGCAGCTCTGACCGTCGAGAGACCCAGTACTTC.

This clonotype was counted ten times or more. The chain employs TRBV30 and TRBJ1-1; D uncertain. The V end lost 5 bases, the J end lost 5 bases, and 9 bases lay between the germline ends. This CDR3 region has 11 residues. Germline V gene data show CDR1 as GTSNPN and CDR2 as SVGIG (reference sequence). CDR3 region: CAWWTGTEAFF. The CDR3, as DNA: TGTGCCTGGTGGACGGGAACTGAAGCTTTCTTT.

J is TRBJ1-2 and V is TRBV12-3 or TRBV12-4; no reliable D call. The V and J ends lost 1 base and 11 bases respectively, with 17 bases between them. The CDR3 contains 14 residues. The CDR3 spells CASSLGYGRGGYTF. In DNA form, the CDR3 reads TGTGCCAGCAGTTTAGGGTACGGGCGCGGTGGGTACACCTTC.

The sample holds a few counts of this clonotype. The rearrangement links TRBV12-3 or TRBV12-4 to TRBJ1-1, with D uncertain. CDR3 size: 12 residues. The V gene lost 5 bases and the J gene lost 6 bases, with 10 bases spanning the gap. The DNA of the CDR3 is TGTGCCAGCAGTCCGAGGGATGCTGAAGCTTTCTTT. It encodes CASSPRDAEAFF.

This clonotype was detected only a few times. The chain is built from TRBV14 and TRBJ2-2, with D possibly matching TRBD2 (6 bases). Between the trimmed V and J ends, which lost 0 bases and 0 bases, there was a span of 8 bases. The CDR3 runs 16 residues. The V gene's germline CDR1 is SGHDN and CDR2 FVKESK. CDR3 sequence: CASSQEGTSNTGELFF. As DNA, the CDR3 is TGTGCCAGCAGCCAAGAAGGGACTTCGAACACCGGGGAGCTGTTTTTT.

The chain combines TRBV13 with TRBJ1-6, with 9 nucleotides matching TRBD1. CDR3 length: 17 amino acids. Germline loops: CDR1 PRHDT, CDR2 FYEKMQ (reference sequence). V was clipped by 5 bases and J by 6 bases; unmatched bases: 11. The CDR3 coding sequence is TGTGCCAGCAGCCCCCGGGACAGGGACTCCCCTAATTCACCCCTCCACTTT. This translates into CASSPRDRDSPNSPLHF.

This clonotype was observed a handful of times. One junction end disagrees with the germline gene, perhaps due to a read error. The CDR3 sequence: CASSPGQGAVDIKYF. The CDR3 DNA reads TGTGCCAGCAGCCCAGGACAGGGGGCTGTGGACATTAAGTACTTC. V gene TRBV11-3 combines with J gene TRBJ2-4; 11 bases align to TRBD1. CDR1 SGHNT and CDR2 YENEEA come from the germline V gene. The CDR3 is 15 residues long.

The rearrangement links TRBV5-4 to TRBJ1-1; TRBD1 agrees at 10 bases. The CDR3 consists of 17 residues. The junction had 10 bases not matched to a gene; V was cut back by 3 bases and J by 2 bases. Germline values: CDR1 SGHNT, CDR2 YYREEE (reference sequence). CDR3 residues: CASSSARDRGQNTEAFF. CDR3 nucleotide sequence: TGTGCCAGCAGCTCTGCAAGAGACAGGGGGCAAAACACTGAAGCTTTCTTT.

This clonotype was counted between two and nine times. The rearrangement joins TRBV6-1 to TRBJ2-5, with TRBD1 matching 11 bases. V gave up 0 bases and J gave up 4 bases; unmatched junction bases: 4. Germline loops: CDR1 MNHNS, CDR2 SASEGT. The CDR3 is 16 amino acids. The CDR3 region has the DNA TGTGCCAGCAGTGAAGCCTCCGGACAGGGGGCAGAGACCCAGTACTTC. Protein product: CASSEASGQGAETQYF.

This rearrangement joins TRBV30 to TRBJ1-1; D not certain. The CDR3 covers 15 residues. Per the germline V gene, CDR1 is GTSNPN and CDR2 is SVGIG (reference sequence). V was cut by 3 bases and J by 6 bases, with 20 bases left in between. The CDR3 DNA sequence: TGTGCCTGGAGCCCTTTCCGGGCCCCGGGAGCTGAAGCTTTCTTT. Residues: CAWSPFRAPGAEAFF.